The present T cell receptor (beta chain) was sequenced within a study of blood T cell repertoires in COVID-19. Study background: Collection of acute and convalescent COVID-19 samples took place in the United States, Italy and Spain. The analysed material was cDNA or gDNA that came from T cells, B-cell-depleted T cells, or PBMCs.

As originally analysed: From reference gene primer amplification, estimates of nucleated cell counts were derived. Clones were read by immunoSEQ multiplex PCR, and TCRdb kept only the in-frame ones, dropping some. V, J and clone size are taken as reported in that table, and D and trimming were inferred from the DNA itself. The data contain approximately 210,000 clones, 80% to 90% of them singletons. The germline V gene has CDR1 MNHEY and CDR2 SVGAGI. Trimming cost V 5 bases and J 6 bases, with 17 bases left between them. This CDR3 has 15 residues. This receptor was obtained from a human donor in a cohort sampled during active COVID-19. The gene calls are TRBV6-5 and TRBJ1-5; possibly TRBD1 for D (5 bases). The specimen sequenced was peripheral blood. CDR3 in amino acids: CASSRRQGVSQPQHF. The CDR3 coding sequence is TGTGCCAGCAGTAGGCGGCAGGGTGTTAGTCAGCCCCAGCATTTT.